These T cell receptor beta chains were read from a single sample in a study of shared T cell receptors in the human thymus. The data were produced by immunoSEQ multiplex PCR, yet TCRdb's version contains in-frame clones alone and is incomplete. The sample records over 350,000 clones, just under 95% being singletons. Sequenced material: thymocytes. These receptors came from a human donor. Both conserved end residues are part of each CDR3. The order of the fields is V gene, CDR3 protein.

V gene: TRBV28
CDR3 protein: CASSRDRGETQYF

V gene: TRBV23-1
CDR3 protein: CASSHPGTDIRYFRLTKTYNEQFF

V gene: TRBV28
CDR3 protein: CASSFPLSSEGSYNEQFF

V gene: TRBV11-3
CDR3 protein: CASSLRTGAGNQPQHF

V gene: TRBV18
CDR3 protein: CASSLGTSGSYEQYF

V gene: TRBV10-3
CDR3 protein: CAISVGGSPSNNEQFF

V gene: TRBV2
CDR3 protein: CASSAGQGIGNQPQHF

V gene: TRBV6-6
CDR3 protein: CASSSTPGLAGKQYF

V gene: TRBV27
CDR3 protein: CASRGARGNEQYF

V gene: TRBV4-1
CDR3 protein: CASSQDTVGPPLGQFF

V gene: TRBV5-1
CDR3 protein: CASSSGDRGTMNTEAFF

V gene: TRBV19
CDR3 protein: CASSQDRTLRNEQFF

V gene: TRBV14
CDR3 protein: CASSQDPDYSYEQYF

V gene: TRBV11-2
CDR3 protein: CASSLEGDRAYEQYF

V gene: TRBV10-3
CDR3 protein: CAIGVAGQETQYF

V gene: TRBV9
CDR3 protein: CASSAPGDTAYEQYF

V gene: TRBV28
CDR3 protein: CASSPTPAGAPHGELFF

V gene: TRBV21-1
CDR3 protein: CASRPLVYKGPDTQYF

V gene: TRBV13
CDR3 protein: CASSTDEVTSGRTKDTQYF

V gene: TRBV7-9
CDR3 protein: CASSLLAGGETQYF

V gene: TRBV18
CDR3 protein: CASSLGTDTQYF

V gene: TRBV28
CDR3 protein: CASSLPDRAFTDTQYF

V gene: TRBV27
CDR3 protein: CASRAMTPGRETQYF

V gene: TRBV7-3
CDR3 protein: CASSAGAGGWQYF

V gene: TRBV9
CDR3 protein: CASSVEATSRHTQYF

V gene: TRBV5-6
CDR3 protein: CASTHAGQGRSGNTIYF

V gene: TRBV6-5
CDR3 protein: CASRGRVQETQYF

V gene: TRBV29-1
CDR3 protein: CSVVGQGNIQYF

V gene: TRBV5-1
CDR3 protein: CASRDVRGKCGAFF

V gene: TRBV19
CDR3 protein: CASSSEMGHGQFF

V gene: TRBV11-3
CDR3 protein: CASSRGQGDTGELFF

V gene: TRBV27
CDR3 protein: CASSFNMQQGQYF

V gene: TRBV7-2
CDR3 protein: CASSLPGLAARTETQYF

V gene: TRBV28
CDR3 protein: CATQRGRTGGNQPQHF

V gene: TRBV4-3
CDR3 protein: CASSQEGLAPGNEQFF

V gene: TRBV10-2
CDR3 protein: CASSESKLRVTNTEAFF

V gene: TRBV18
CDR3 protein: CASSPGGNQPQHF

V gene: TRBV11-2
CDR3 protein: CASRIGVGSTDTQYF